This T cell receptor beta chain was identified during a study of blood T cell repertoires in COVID-19. Across the study: The analysed material was cDNA or gDNA that came from T cells, B-cell-depleted T cells, or PBMCs.

V was trimmed by 4 bases and J by 2 bases, leaving 11 bases between them. Per the germline V gene, CDR1 is SGHAT and CDR2 is FQNNGV. The CDR3 covers 14 residues. The data were produced by immunoSEQ multiplex PCR, yet TCRdb's version contains in-frame clones alone and is incomplete. The sample has 50,000 to 55,000 clones, approximately 90% seen once. The V and J genes are TRBV11-2 and TRBJ1-1; possible D gene TRBD1, 6 bases. Sequenced: peripheral blood. This receptor was identified in a man in his fifties with acute or convalescent COVID-19. The CDR3 loop reads CASSSRTANTEAFF. CDR3 in DNA: TGTGCCAGCAGCTCCCGGACAGCTAACACTGAAGCTTTCTTT.